These 23 T cell receptor beta chains were all obtained from the same sample, sequenced in a study of cytomegalovirus exposure and HLA in healthy donors. The PCR was carried out with 60 Vbeta primers and 13 Jbeta primers. Sequencing used immunoSEQ multiplex PCR; TCRdb keeps in-frame clones, though not all of them. The sample has 150,000 to 200,000 clones; 68% are singletons. The material sequenced was PBMCs. The receptor set was obtained from a woman aged 35 to 49 in good health and CMV-seropositive.

The chain joins TRBV25-1 to TRBJ2-7; no firm D call. Germline values: CDR1 MGHDK, CDR2 SYGVNS. The length of the CDR3 is 16 residues. Trimming pared 4 bases from V and 0 bases from J, leaving 16 bases between. The CDR3 bases are TGTGCCAGCAGTGGCCGTAGAAGCGCGAGCTCCTACGAGCAGTACTTC. It translates to CASSGRRSASSYEQYF.

This clone has a handful of counts. CDR3 amino acids: CASSPVLEGQPQHF. Written as DNA, the CDR3 is TGTGCCAGCTCACCGGTTCTGGAGGGTCAGCCCCAGCATTTT. V is TRBV18 and J is TRBJ1-5; no clear D. The CDR3 contains 14 residues. CDR1 and CDR2 (germline): KGHSH, LQKENI. V lost 3 bases to trimming and J lost 6 bases, with 12 bases between them.

This clone turned up a few times. The V gene is TRBV15, the J gene TRBJ2-7, with 8 nucleotides matching TRBD2. V was pared by 1 base and J by 5 bases, with 7 bases of the junction left unmatched. The CDR3 is 15 amino acids. Germline CDR1 reads LNHNV; CDR2 reads YYDKDF (reference sequence). CDR3 nucleotides: TGTGCCACCAGCAGAGTAAGCGGGAGAAGGGACGAGCAGTACTTC. Its translation is CATSRVSGRRDEQYF.

The chain employs TRBV5-1 and TRBJ2-2, with 13 bases fitting TRBD2. The trim removed 5 bases at V and 6 bases at J, leaving 10 bases unmatched. Germline loops: CDR1 SGHRS, CDR2 YFSETQ. There are 17 residues in the CDR3. The CDR3 here is CASRPPTSGGEAGELFF. For the CDR3, the DNA is TGCGCCAGCAGGCCCCCTACTAGCGGGGGGGAGGCCGGGGAGCTGTTTTTT.

About this clone itself: One end of the junction is discordant with germline, which a read error may explain. The V and J genes are TRBV6-5 and TRBJ1-2; D gene uncertain. Germline-derived CDR1 and CDR2 are MNHEY and SVGAGI. This CDR3 has 13 residues. The CDR3, as DNA: TGTGCCAGCAGGGGCCGGGGAGGTGATGGCTACCCCTTC. The encoded protein is CASRGRGGDGYPF.

The chain couples TRBV6-6 to TRBJ2-1; D possibly corresponds to TRBD2 (6 bases). Trimming removed 9 bases at V and 7 bases at J, with 16 bases between. CDR3 length equals 13 residues. Germline CDR1 is MNHNY and CDR2 is SVGAGI (reference sequence). The CDR3 reads CASLPGLLNEQFF. The CDR3 nucleotides are TGTGCCAGTTTACCGGGACTCTTAAATGAGCAGTTCTTC.

This chain connects TRBV28 to TRBJ2-5; 9 bases map to TRBD1. Germline CDR1 and CDR2: MDHEN and SYDVKM. V dropped 3 bases and J dropped 4; count of bases not matched to a gene: 9. The CDR3 totals 16 residues. The CDR3 DNA sequence: TGTGCCAGCAGTTTTTCTCGCGCGACAGGGGGAGAGACCCAGTACTTC. It encodes CASSFSRATGGETQYF.

The chain has TRBV6-1 and TRBJ1-2; 7 bases match TRBD1. V was pared by 4 bases and J by 0 bases, with 5 bases of the junction left unmatched. CDR3 size: 15 residues. The germline V gene encodes CDR1 MNHNS and CDR2 SASEGT. The CDR3 DNA reads as TGTGCCAGCAGTGGACAGGGCTTAGCTAACTATGGCTACACCTTC. Amino acids: CASSGQGLANYGYTF.

The rearrangement uses TRBV19 and TRBJ2-6; 7 nucleotides match TRBD2. The CDR3 is 15 amino acids. The V gene's germline CDR1 is LNHDA and CDR2 SQIVND (reference sequence). Trimming cost V 8 bases and J 2 bases; bases outside gene matches: 6. CDR3 nucleotides: TGTGCCAGTCGAGGGAGGGAACCTGGGGCCAACGTCCTGACTTTC. Its protein is CASRGREPGANVLTF.

The genes are TRBV5-1 and TRBJ1-1; 8 bases are a match to TRBD1. From germline, CDR1 is SGHRS and CDR2 YFSETQ. J gave up 1 base and V 5 bases, and 4 bases lay outside the gene matches. CDR3 length equals 14 residues. Here the CDR3 reads CASRIGTGNTEAFF. The CDR3 region has the DNA TGCGCCAGCAGAATCGGGACAGGGAACACTGAAGCTTTCTTT.

V gene TRBV7-9 combines with J gene TRBJ1-1, with 9 nucleotides matching TRBD1. From germline, CDR1 is SEHNR and CDR2 FQNEAQ (reference sequence). This CDR3 is built from 14 residues. With 5 bases clipped from V and 3 bases from J, the junction kept 4 bases outside the gene matches. The DNA for the CDR3 is TGTGCCAGCAGCCTCCGACAGGGGGACACTGAAGCTTTCTTT. It encodes CASSLRQGDTEAFF.

The chain uses TRBV6-1 and TRBJ2-3; 9 nucleotides align to TRBD1. Germline loops: CDR1 MNHNS, CDR2 SASEGT. The CDR3 is made up of 14 amino acids. V lost 4 bases to trimming and J lost 5 bases; unmatched junction nucleotides: 4. CDR3 sequence (DNA): TGTGCCAGCAGTGTTACAGGGGGCGTAGATACGCAGTATTTT. Protein product: CASSVTGGVDTQYF.

The chain is built from TRBV9 and TRBJ2-2; D gene uncertain. V dropped 4 bases and J dropped 2 bases, with 12 bases sitting between them. This CDR3 has 15 amino acids. Per the germline V gene, CDR1 is SGDLS and CDR2 is YYNGEE. The DNA of the CDR3 is TGTGCCAGCAGCACCCAGACACTTAACACCGGGGAGCTGTTTTTT. This translates into CASSTQTLNTGELFF.

V is TRBV5-1 and J is TRBJ2-7; 10 bases agree with TRBD1. There are 14 residues in the CDR3. Per germline, CDR1 SGHRS and CDR2 YFSETQ. V was pared by 3 bases and J by 3 bases, with 3 bases of the junction left unmatched. Here the CDR3 DNA reads TGCGCCAGCAGCTCGACAGGGGGCAACTACGAGCAGTACTTC. Residues: CASSSTGGNYEQYF.

This rearrangement joins TRBV27 to TRBJ2-1; D may be TRBD2 (6 bases). Looked up from germline, CDR1 is MNHEY and CDR2 is SMNVEV (reference sequence). The V gene lost 1 base and the J gene lost 2 bases, with 24 bases spanning the gap. The CDR3 consists of 20 residues. The CDR3 region has the DNA TGTGCCAGCAGTTTATTAGGTGACGGCGGGCTAGCGCGTACCTACAATGAGCAGTTCTTC. Encoded protein: CASSLLGDGGLARTYNEQFF.

The chain joins TRBV7-3 to TRBJ1-2, with 7 positions matching TRBD1. This CDR3 is built from 13 residues. The trim removed 1 base at V and 8 bases at J, leaving 4 bases unmatched. The germline V gene has CDR1 SGHTA and CDR2 FQGTGA. The CDR3 coding sequence is TGTGCCAGCAGCTTAATTACAGGGGTCGGCTACACCTTC. Translated, it gives CASSLITGVGYTF.

The chain joins TRBV9 to TRBJ2-5, with 10 bases lining up with TRBD2. The CDR3 spans 17 residues. The germline CDR1 and CDR2 sequences are SGDLS and YYNGEE. Trimming removed 0 bases from V and 1 base from J; junction bases left unmatched: 6. CDR3 loop: CASSVAGLAETQETQYF. CDR3 in DNA: TGTGCCAGCAGCGTAGCTGGACTAGCGGAAACCCAAGAGACCCAGTACTTC.

V gene TRBV5-1 combines with J gene TRBJ2-1; the match to TRBD2 covers 7 bases. CDR1 and CDR2 (germline): SGHRS, YFSETQ. V was pared by 4 bases and J by 6 bases, with 4 bases of the junction left unmatched. This CDR3 is built from 13 residues. This CDR3 reads CASSAGTTNEQFF. In nucleotides, the CDR3 is TGCGCCAGCAGCGCCGGGACTACCAATGAGCAGTTCTTC.

This sequence joins TRBV7-2 and TRBJ1-4; tentative D call: TRBD1 (6 bases). The V gene lost 0 bases and the J gene lost 11 bases, with 13 bases spanning the gap. CDR3 length: 14 amino acids. Germline V gene lookup returns CDR1 SGHTA and CDR2 FQGNSA. As DNA, the CDR3 is TGTGCCAGCAGCTTAGCGCGAACAGGGTACAAACTGTTTTTT. Translating it yields CASSLARTGYKLFF.

CDR3 residues: CASSLRGPGTGDEQYF. The CDR3 nucleotides are TGTGCCAGCAGCTTAAGGGGTCCCGGGACAGGGGACGAGCAGTACTTC. The V gene is TRBV7-2, the J gene TRBJ2-7; TRBD1 agrees at 10 bases. The CDR3 is 16 residues long. J lost 5 bases, V lost 2 bases, and 9 bases had no gene match. CDR1 is SGHTA, CDR2 FQGNSA, per germline.

V gene TRBV4-3 combines with J gene TRBJ2-3; 7 nucleotides agree with TRBD1. Germline lookup yields CDR1 LGHNA and CDR2 YSLEER. The V and J ends lost 0 bases and 4 bases, in that order; junction bases with no gene match: 7. This CDR3 contains 16 residues. The CDR3 nucleotides are TGCGCCAGCAGCCAAGATCGACAGGGCTTAGCAGATACGCAGTATTTT. Translation gives CASSQDRQGLADTQYF.

This chain links TRBV18 with TRBJ2-5; D call uncertain. CDR1 and CDR2 (germline): KGHSH, LQKENI. The CDR3 totals 13 residues. Trimming removed 0 bases at V and 5 bases at J, with 7 bases between. The CDR3 nucleotides are TGTGCCAGCTCACCACCTAGTGCGGAGACCCAGTACTTC. This codes for CASSPPSAETQYF.

The chain combines TRBV7-2 with TRBJ2-1; tentatively, D is TRBD2 (5 bases). Between the trimmed V and J ends, which lost 0 bases and 3 bases, there was a span of 9 bases. Per the germline V gene, CDR1 is SGHTA and CDR2 is FQGNSA. This CDR3 comprises 15 residues. For the CDR3, the DNA is TGTGCCAGCAGCTTAGCGGGAGATAGCTACAATGAGCAGTTCTTC. Its translation is CASSLAGDSYNEQFF.